One T cell receptor beta chain is described in this entry. Its antigen remains unknown. This sample is drawn from a study of a mutant IDH1 vaccine in newly diagnosed glioma. Study conclusions and caveats: Pseudoprogression apparently lacked any relation to changes in top peripheral T cell clonotypes.

Time point: week 35, safety follow-up. The investigators gave 300 ug of mutant IDH1 20-mer peptide in each vaccine dose, together with topical imiquimod. Each donor presented with a new WHO grade 3 or 4 astrocytoma that tested IDH1-mutant and showed ATRX loss. Germline V gives CDR1 SQVTM, CDR2 ANQGSEA. Trimming removed 3 bases at V and 0 bases at J, with 27 bases between. The CDR3 has 19 amino acids. TCRdb's copy holds only in-frame clones and misses some; the assay was immunoSEQ multiplex PCR. In the table there are roughly 68,000 clones, around 74% of which are singletons. The material was PBMCs, obtained from a glioma patient whose treatment included an IDH1 peptide vaccine. The V call is TRBV29-1, the J call TRBJ2-7; D is perhaps TRBD2 (5 bases). The clonotype comes from a middle-aged man with glioma. This CDR3 is CSVEARAPKGLRSSYEQYF. The CDR3 bases are TGCAGCGTTGAGGCGAGGGCCCCAAAGGGCCTTAGGAGCTCCTACGAGCAGTACTTC.